This is a list of T cell receptor beta chains from one sample in a study of regulatory T cells in long-lasting Graves disease. TCRdb processed the multiplex PCR reads anew with MiXCR; each CDR3 protein has one entry. This sample yields approximately 500,000 distinct CDR3 sequences, of which under 25% are seen a single time; more than 6% belongs to the top ten. Sample: peripheral blood mononuclear cells (PBMCs), taken when the disease was refractory, from a patient treated with antithyroid drugs. Receptors were obtained from a female donor with Graves disease. Both conserved end residues are part of each CDR3. The D gene is left open where the match is weak. Rows may omit the clone size; those that give it use once, few, many or a size class.

j_gene | v_gene | d_gene | abundance | CDR3nt | CDR3aa
TRBJ1-6 | TRBV14 | NA | NA | TGTGCCAGCAGCCAAGATCTGGGGCAGGGAGTACCCCTCCACTTT | CASSQDLGQGVPLHF
TRBJ2-3 | TRBV11-2 | TRBD2 | NA | TGTGCCAGCAGCTTATATCTGGGAGGGCTCGGCACAGATACGCAGTATTTT | CASSLYLGGLGTDTQYF
TRBJ1-2 | TRBV7-2 | NA | NA | TGTGCCAGCAGCTTAGCGTTCCGAGATGGCTACACCTTC | CASSLAFRDGYTF
TRBJ1-1 | TRBV12-3/TRBV12-4 | TRBD1 | few | TGTGCCAGCAAGACAGGGACAGTTACCCGGAAGACTGAAGCTTTCTTT | CASKTGTVTRKTEAFF
TRBJ2-7 | TRBV4-3 | TRBD1 | NA | TGCGCCAGCAGCCAAGAATGGGACAGGAGTACCTACGAGCAGTACTTC | CASSQEWDRSTYEQYF
TRBJ1-5 | TRBV12-3/TRBV12-4 | NA | many | TGTGCCAGCAGAACGCAGCAGGGAAATCAGCCCCAGCATTTT | CASRTQQGNQPQHF
TRBJ2-2 | TRBV9 | TRBD1 | NA | TGTGCCAGCAGCGTTCAGAGCCGACAGGGGCGCTACACCGGGGAGCTGTTTTTT | CASSVQSRQGRYTGELFF
TRBJ1-1 | TRBV7-9 | NA | NA | TGTGCCAGCAGCTTAGACGAGACAGGCGCAGCTTTCTTT | CASSLDETGAAFF
TRBJ1-3 | TRBV2 | NA | few | TGTGCCAGCAGTGAACCAACCTCTGGAAACACCATATATTTT | CASSEPTSGNTIYF
TRBJ2-7 | TRBV7-9 | TRBD1 | few | TGTGCCAGCAGCACAGGGACAGCCGGATCTACCTACGAGCAGTACTTC | CASSTGTAGSTYEQYF
TRBJ1-1 | TRBV6-1 | NA | NA | TGTGCCAGCAGTACACTGGGGAGCACTGAAGCTTTCTTT | CASSTLGSTEAFF
TRBJ2-4 | TRBV27 | TRBD2 | few | TGTGCCAGCAGTTTCAGGACTAGCGGGAACAAAAACATTCAGTACTTC | CASSFRTSGNKNIQYF
TRBJ1-5 | TRBV4-1 | NA | NA | TGCGCCAGCAGCCCCCTGGCGGGTTCGGGGGGTCAGCCCCAGCATTTT | CASSPLAGSGGQPQHF
TRBJ2-5 | TRBV7-2 | NA | many | TGTGCCAGCAGCTTAGTACTAGTCCAAGAGACCCAGTACTTC | CASSLVLVQETQYF
TRBJ1-1 | TRBV28 | NA | many | TGTGCCAGCAGGGAAGGACTTGCGGGAGCTTTCTTT | CASREGLAGAFF
TRBJ2-5 | TRBV20-1 | TRBD2 | many | TGCAGTGCTAGACCAAGCGGGAGAGGAGAGACCCAGTACTTC | CSARPSGRGETQYF